The clone carrying this T cell receptor beta chain was observed at least ten times. Its matching antigen is unknown. The 5'RACE method, run with constant-segment primers, produced TCR alpha and TCR beta cDNA libraries (carrying sample barcodes and UMIs). TCRdb reanalysed the 5' RACE reads using MiXCR and keeps one entry per CDR3 protein. The sample records around 130,000 distinct CDR3 sequences, roughly 6% being singletons. The data originate from a study of T-cell memory formation after mild COVID-19. This CDR3 contains 13 residues. Germline CDR1 reads SEHNR; CDR2 reads FQNEAQ (reference sequence). The V and J ends lost 3 bases and 10 bases respectively, with 10 bases between them. Study-wide points: Some clones that responded were present in memory (sampled pre-infection), which suggests cross-reactive memory joined. Clones which contracted sat mainly in CM and EM if CD4+, and in EMRA if CD8+.

This chain uses TRBV7-9 with TRBJ1-6; the D gene is possibly TRBD1 (6 bases). Specimen: PBMCs or a T cell subset sorted from them (not recorded which). The source of this sequence is an adult woman who had mild COVID-19 (a few samples of this study predate the infection). Cell type and time point are not known. The CDR3 reads CASSFQGSSPLHF. Written as DNA, the CDR3 is TGTGCCAGCAGCTTTCAGGGGTCCTCACCCCTCCACTTT.